A single T cell receptor beta chain is shown here with its context. This specimen belongs to a study of shared clonotypes between healthy human individuals. Method: immunoSEQ multiplex PCR; TCRdb's copy keeps in-frame clones and lacks some. Of about 980,000 clones in the sample, around 80% were seen once. The CDR3 has 13 amino acids. Germline loops: CDR1 SGHTA, CDR2 FQGNSA. V lost 2 bases to trimming and J lost 8 bases; unmatched junction nucleotides: 5. The sequence was obtained from a man aged 18 to 29 in good health. This chain links TRBV7-2 with TRBJ1-2, with 7 bases identical to TRBD1. Sequencing used memory CD4+ T cells sorted from blood. Subset: CD45RA-negative fraction. CDR3 coding DNA: TGTGCCAGCAGCTTACTGCAGGGGGGCGGCTACACCTTC. Translation: CASSLLQGGGYTF.